Shown below are 7 T cell receptor beta chains from a single sample sequenced in a study of radiotherapy plus CTLA-4 blockade in lung cancer. Repertoires were generated with immunoSEQ multiplex PCR, while TCRdb's copy carries only in-frame clones and drops some. Among roughly 45,000 clones listed, about 70% were seen once. The sequencing here drew on peripheral blood, taken from a patient treated with radiotherapy plus ipilimumab. The receptors derive from a human donor with non-small cell lung cancer who had a partial response to radiotherapy plus ipilimumab.

The chain links TRBV27 to TRBJ1-6; unclear D gene. The CDR3 spans 14 residues. The V gene lost 8 bases and the J gene lost 8 bases, with 16 bases spanning the gap. Per germline, CDR1 MNHEY and CDR2 SMNVEV (reference sequence). This CDR3 is CASRRLGSDSPLHF. CDR3 sequence (DNA): TGTGCCAGCCGGAGACTCGGGTCGGATTCACCCCTCCACTTT.

This clone was found a few times. V and J are TRBV6-1 and TRBJ2-1; D might be TRBD1 (5 bases). Trimming cost V 5 bases and J 3 bases, with 11 bases left between them. Looked up from germline, CDR1 is MNHNS and CDR2 is SASEGT. The CDR3 runs to 14 residues. CDR3 protein: CASSYQGNYNEQFF. CDR3 in DNA: TGTGCCAGCAGTTATCAGGGAAACTACAATGAGCAGTTCTTC.

The chain joins TRBV6-5 to TRBJ2-7; TRBD2 aligns across 12 bases. The CDR3 loop spans 15 amino acids. CDR1 and CDR2 (germline): MNHEY, SVGAGI. The ends lost 5 bases at V and 7 bases at J; junction bases unmatched: 9. The chain's CDR3 is CASSAPSGGAEEQYF. CDR3 bases: TGTGCCAGCAGTGCGCCTAGCGGGGGGGCCGAAGAGCAGTACTTC.

This clone was seen a few times. This chain connects TRBV18 to TRBJ1-5; D uncertain. CDR1 and CDR2 (germline): KGHSH, LQKENI. V was cut by 2 bases and J by 4 bases, with 6 bases left in between. The CDR3 is made up of 13 amino acids. The CDR3 reads CASSPGLNQPQHF. The CDR3 region has the DNA TGTGCCAGCTCACCAGGGCTGAATCAGCCCCAGCATTTT.

The chain employs TRBV29-1 and TRBJ1-4; no firm D call. The CDR3 runs to 12 residues. V lost 7 bases and J 4 bases, leaving 10 bases between the germline ends. Looked up from germline, CDR1 is SQVTM and CDR2 is ANQGSEA. The DNA of the CDR3 is TGCAGCGCCGCGGAGTATAATGAAAAACTGTTTTTT. Translating it yields CSAAEYNEKLFF.

The chain links TRBV30 to TRBJ2-1; 8 positions match TRBD2. This CDR3 has 13 residues. V was clipped by 3 bases and J by 7 bases; unmatched bases: 5. Germline assignment: CDR1 GTSNPN and CDR2 SVGIG (reference sequence). CDR3 region: CAWSTSGWNEQFF. The CDR3 DNA follows: TGTGCCTGGAGCACTAGCGGCTGGAATGAGCAGTTCTTC. The complete variable domain, with remaining parts taken from reference TRBV30 and TRBJ2-1, reads SQTIHQWPATLVQPVGSPLSLECTVEGTSNPNLYWYRQAAGRGLQLLFYSVGIGQISSEVPQNLSASRPQDRQFILSSKKLLLSDSGFYLCAWSTSGWNEQFFGPGTRLTVL.

The CDR3 protein is CASSAPNRGGTEAFF. The CDR3 DNA reads TGCGCCAGCAGCGCACCCAACAGGGGAGGAACTGAAGCTTTCTTT. The rearrangement links TRBV5-1 to TRBJ1-1; 7 bases match TRBD1. V was clipped by 4 bases and J by 5 bases; unmatched bases: 11. The CDR3 loop spans 15 amino acids. Germline V lookup: CDR1 SGHRS, CDR2 YFSETQ.